Listed here is a single TCR beta chain. Its specificity is unknown. The treatment was: roughly nine-day PBMC culture with coronavirus spike peptide pools or control peptides (ViraFEST assay). The germline CDR1 and CDR2 sequences are SEHNR and FQNEAQ (reference sequence). The V gene lost 1 base and the J gene lost 6 bases, with 9 bases spanning the gap. The CDR3 totals 13 residues. The data belong to a study of vaccination and CD4 T cells after COVID-19. Cultured CD4+ T-cell DNA underwent Oncomine TCR Beta short-read sequencing. MiXCR was run by TCRdb on the PCR reads, yielding one entry per CDR3 protein. The sample yields approximately 14,000 distinct CDR3 sequences, 20% to 25% seen once.

The sequence was collected from a human donor who received a COVID-19 vaccine. The V and J genes are TRBV7-9 and TRBJ1-1, with D perhaps TRBD1 (5 bases). Source: CD4+ T cells from blood, cultured in vitro, taken before SARS-CoV-2 vaccination. Here the CDR3 reads CASSLVGVAEAFF. The CDR3 DNA reads TGTGCCAGCAGCTTAGTAGGGGTGGCTGAAGCTTTCTTT.